This T cell receptor (beta chain) was retrieved from a study of T cells in Graves' hyperthyroidism and ophthalmopathy. This clonotype appeared many times. Its antigen is currently unknown. Per germline, CDR1 SGHTA and CDR2 FQGNSA. CDR3 length: 15 amino acids. J lost 7 bases, V lost 4 bases, and 7 bases had no gene match. General study findings and limits: Blood also showed most of the thyroid clonotypes that were expanded above 0.001. The model anticipated ophthalmopathy a median about six months pre-onset.

The TCR beta CDR3 regions underwent amplification using RNA transcripts as the source. The HTBI primer set was used in a first-round RT-PCR of the TCR CDR3. TCRdb re-analysed the multiplex PCR reads in MiXCR, keeping a single row per CDR3 protein. The sample holds roughly 240,000 distinct CDR3 sequences, over 15% seen once. Clinicians diagnosed patients from clinical symptoms, serum thyroxine and TRAb, thyroid ultrasound and orbital computed tomography. This chain uses TRBV7-2 with TRBJ1-4; 9 nucleotides align to TRBD1. Sequenced input: blood. The clonotype comes from a woman under 30 with Graves' ophthalmopathy. The CDR3 spells CASSSRQGGGEKLFF. The CDR3 bases are TGTGCCAGCAGCTCTCGACAGGGGGGCGGTGAAAAACTGTTTTTT.